What follows describes a single T cell receptor (beta chain). V was cut by 3 bases and J by 4 bases, with 11 bases left in between. The V gene's germline CDR1 is LNHDA and CDR2 SQIVND (reference sequence). CDR3 length equals 14 residues. The table came from immunoSEQ multiplex PCR; TCRdb's copy has only in-frame clones and leaves some out. The data show fewer than 200,000 clones, over 80% seen once. This record belongs to a study of blood T cell repertoires in COVID-19. Background on the study: Researchers got acute and convalescent COVID-19 samples from the United States, Italy and Spain. The analysed material was cDNA or gDNA that came from T cells, B-cell-depleted T cells, or PBMCs.

Sequencing input: peripheral blood. The V and J genes are TRBV19 and TRBJ2-3, with D unclear. This TCR came from a woman between 65 and 79 years old with COVID-19, enrolled during active disease. Written as DNA, the CDR3 is TGTGCCAGTAGTATTGGGCTACCGCCAGATACGCAGTATTTT. Translating it yields CASSIGLPPDTQYF.